These T cell receptor beta chains were read from a single sample in a study of blood T cell repertoires in COVID-19. The protocol was immunoSEQ multiplex PCR, while the TCRdb copy is restricted to in-frame clones and leaves out a portion. The sample has roughly 200,000 clones, about 80% seen once. The sample comprised PBMCs or T cells enriched from blood (not recorded which). The source is a woman aged 50 to 60 who had been exposed to COVID-19. The conserved cysteine and the conserved F or W are not part of the CDR3 here. Clone size is shown for a subset of rows, as once, few, many or a class of expanded clone.

clone_size j_call v_call cdr3_aa
few TRBJ1-5 TRBV19 ASSIGTLEWYQPQH
many TRBJ2-1 TRBV5-4 ASSSTGGYYNEQF
few TRBJ1-2 TRBV28 ASTRTSYRYT
. TRBJ1-6 TRBV7-9 ASSLEGGGISPLH
. TRBJ1-2 TRBV6-2/TRBV6-3 ASSPHYSGVPMDYGYT
. TRBJ1-1 TRBV4-3 ASSQDRGENTEAF
. TRBJ1-4 TRBV9 ASSVAWQGEKLF
once TRBJ2-3 TRBV7-3 ASSQQGSSTDTQY
. TRBJ1-1 TRBV9 ASSVEPNTEAF
. TRBJ2-7 TRBV2 ASNLLGGGLGGEQY
. TRBJ1-3 TRBV5-8 ASSGWTESSGNTIY
. TRBJ2-5 TRBV2 ARALAHGETQY
. TRBJ1-3 TRBV2 ASSITEGSGNTIY
few TRBJ1-2 TRBV7-9 ASSLAIGVSDGYT
. TRBJ2-7 TRBV12-3/TRBV12-4 ASSSGQGYEQY
. TRBJ1-1 TRBV15 ATQEDRGRSRNTEAF
. TRBJ1-1 TRBV19 ASSAWTGTATEAF
. TRBJ1-2 TRBV29-1 SGTQGAGGYT
. TRBJ1-5 TRBV29-1 SVGAANQPQH
. TRBJ2-7 TRBV6-2/TRBV6-3 ASSYSNRGNEQY
once TRBJ1-1 TRBV10-3 AIRDKQGGSTEAF
few TRBJ2-1 TRBV12-3/TRBV12-4 ASSLEGGGPV
. TRBJ2-2 TRBV9 ASSVGGLNTGELF
. TRBJ2-5 TRBV4-2 ASSQGGLGTQETQY
. TRBJ2-7 TRBV14 ASSQPPSYEQY
. TRBJ2-2 TRBV14 ASSHPTGHPVTGELF
. TRBJ2-1 TRBV18 ASSPLGSGDYNEQF
. TRBJ1-1 TRBV2 ARGQINTEAF
. TRBJ1-2 TRBV30 AGHRGGNYGYT
once TRBJ2-3 TRBV27 ASRPMGTSGGVTDTQY
. TRBJ1-2 TRBV12-3/TRBV12-4 ASSLKGNYGYT
. TRBJ2-4 TRBV6-6 ASTTGTGRAKNIQY
once TRBJ1-3 TRBV13 ASSSHDRGSGNTIY
many TRBJ1-3 TRBV6-5 ASSSQDPSSGNTIY
. TRBJ1-1 TRBV3-1/TRBV3-2 ASTGTRSEAF
few TRBJ2-3 TRBV19 ASSIESGGGSDTQY